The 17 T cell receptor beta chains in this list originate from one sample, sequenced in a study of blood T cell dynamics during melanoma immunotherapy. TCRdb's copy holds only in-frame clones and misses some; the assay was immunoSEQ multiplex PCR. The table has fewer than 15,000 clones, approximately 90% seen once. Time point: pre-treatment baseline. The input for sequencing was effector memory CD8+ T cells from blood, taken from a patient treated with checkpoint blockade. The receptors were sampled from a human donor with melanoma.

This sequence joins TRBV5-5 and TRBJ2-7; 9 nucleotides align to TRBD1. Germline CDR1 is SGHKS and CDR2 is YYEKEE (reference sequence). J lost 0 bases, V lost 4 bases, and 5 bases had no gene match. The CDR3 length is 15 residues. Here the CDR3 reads CASSPGTGSSYEQYF. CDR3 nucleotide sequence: TGTGCCAGCAGCCCCGGGACAGGGAGCTCCTACGAGCAGTACTTC.

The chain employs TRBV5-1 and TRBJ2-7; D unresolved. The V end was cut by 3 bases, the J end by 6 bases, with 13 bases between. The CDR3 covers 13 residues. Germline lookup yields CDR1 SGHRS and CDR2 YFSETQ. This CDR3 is CASSSRASFEQYF. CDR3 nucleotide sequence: TGCGCCAGCAGCTCAAGGGCAAGCTTCGAGCAGTACTTC.

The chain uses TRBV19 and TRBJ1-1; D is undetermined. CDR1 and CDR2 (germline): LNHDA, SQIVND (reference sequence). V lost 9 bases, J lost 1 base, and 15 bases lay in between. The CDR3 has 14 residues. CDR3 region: CASTTLGGNTEAFF. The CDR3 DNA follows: TGTGCCAGCACTACTCTTGGAGGGAACACTGAAGCTTTCTTT.

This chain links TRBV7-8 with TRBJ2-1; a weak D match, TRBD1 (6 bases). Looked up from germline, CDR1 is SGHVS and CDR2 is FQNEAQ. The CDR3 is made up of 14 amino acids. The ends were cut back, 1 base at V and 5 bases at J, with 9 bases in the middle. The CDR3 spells CASSLDRADNEQFF. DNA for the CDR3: TGTGCCAGCAGCTTAGACAGGGCGGACAATGAGCAGTTCTTC.

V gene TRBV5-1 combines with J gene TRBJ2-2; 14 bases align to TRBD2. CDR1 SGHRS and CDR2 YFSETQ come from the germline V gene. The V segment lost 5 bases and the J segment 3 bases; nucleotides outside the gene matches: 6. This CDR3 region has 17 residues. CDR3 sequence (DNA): TGCGCCAGCAGTACGACTAGCGGGAGGGCCTACACCGGGGAGCTGTTTTTT. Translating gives CASSTTSGRAYTGELFF.

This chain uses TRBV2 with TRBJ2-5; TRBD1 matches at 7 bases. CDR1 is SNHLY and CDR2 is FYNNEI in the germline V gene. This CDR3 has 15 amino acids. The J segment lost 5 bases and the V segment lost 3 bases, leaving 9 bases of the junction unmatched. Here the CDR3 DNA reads TGTGCCAGCAGTGAGCCGACAGGGCTCGTCGAGACCCAGTACTTC. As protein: CASSEPTGLVETQYF.

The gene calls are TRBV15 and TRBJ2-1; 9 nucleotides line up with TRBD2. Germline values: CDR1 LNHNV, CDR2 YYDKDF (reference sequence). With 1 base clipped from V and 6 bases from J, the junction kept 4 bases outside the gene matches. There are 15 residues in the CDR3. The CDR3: CATSRASGRPNEQFF. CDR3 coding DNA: TGTGCCACCAGCAGAGCCAGCGGGAGGCCCAATGAGCAGTTCTTC.

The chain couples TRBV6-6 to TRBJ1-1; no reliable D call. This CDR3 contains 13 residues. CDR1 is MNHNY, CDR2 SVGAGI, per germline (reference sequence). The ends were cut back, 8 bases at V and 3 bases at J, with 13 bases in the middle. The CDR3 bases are TGTGCCAGCGGGGAATGGGAGTACACTGAAGCTTTCTTT. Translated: CASGEWEYTEAFF.

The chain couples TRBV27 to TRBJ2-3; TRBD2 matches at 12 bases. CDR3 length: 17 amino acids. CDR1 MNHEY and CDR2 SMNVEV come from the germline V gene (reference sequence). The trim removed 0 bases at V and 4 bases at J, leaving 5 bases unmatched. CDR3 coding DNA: TGTGCCAGCAGTTTATCCCTAGCGGGAGGGCGGGCAGATACGCAGTATTTT. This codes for CASSLSLAGGRADTQYF.

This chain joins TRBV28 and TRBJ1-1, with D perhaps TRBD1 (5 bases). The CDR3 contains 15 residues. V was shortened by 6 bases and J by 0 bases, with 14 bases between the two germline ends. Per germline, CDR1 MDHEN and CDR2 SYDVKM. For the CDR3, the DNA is TGTGCCAGCAGCATCTCGGGACGGCTGAACACTGAAGCTTTCTTT. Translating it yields CASSISGRLNTEAFF.

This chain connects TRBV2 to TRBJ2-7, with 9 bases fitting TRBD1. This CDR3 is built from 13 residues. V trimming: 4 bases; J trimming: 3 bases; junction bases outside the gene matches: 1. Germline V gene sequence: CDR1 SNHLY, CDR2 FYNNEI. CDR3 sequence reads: CASSGGQGYEQYF. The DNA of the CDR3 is TGTGCCAGCAGTGGGGGACAGGGCTACGAGCAGTACTTC.

Written as DNA, the CDR3 is TGTGCCAGCAGTTTATATGACCCGGGACAGAGCTATGGCTACACCTTC. Translation gives CASSLYDPGQSYGYTF. V and J are TRBV27 and TRBJ1-2; TRBD1 matches at 7 bases. Germline lookup yields CDR1 MNHEY and CDR2 SMNVEV (reference sequence). The CDR3 length is 16 residues. J gave up 4 bases and V 1 base, and 9 bases lay outside the gene matches.

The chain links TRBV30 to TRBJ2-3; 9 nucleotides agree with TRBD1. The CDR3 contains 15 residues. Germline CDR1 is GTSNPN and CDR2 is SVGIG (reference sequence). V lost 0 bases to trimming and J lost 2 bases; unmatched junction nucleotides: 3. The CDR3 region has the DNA TGTGCCTGGAGTGTTGGACAGGGGCTCACAGATACGCAGTATTTT. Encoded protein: CAWSVGQGLTDTQYF.

The CDR3 protein is CASSNRAVNTEAFF. CDR3 nucleotides: TGTGCCAGTAGTAACAGGGCCGTGAACACTGAAGCTTTCTTT. The chain joins TRBV19 to TRBJ1-1; a weak D match, TRBD1 (6 bases). V was trimmed by 4 bases and J by 0 bases, leaving 9 bases between them. CDR1 LNHDA and CDR2 SQIVND come from the germline V gene (reference sequence). The CDR3 loop spans 14 amino acids. Combining the CDR3 with reference TRBV19 and TRBJ1-1 gives the whole variable domain DGGITQSPKYLFRKEGQNVTLSCEQNLNHDAMYWYRQDPGQGLRLIYYSQIVNDFQKGDIAEGYSVSREKKESFPLTVTSAQKNPTAFYLCASSNRAVNTEAFFGQGTRLTVV.

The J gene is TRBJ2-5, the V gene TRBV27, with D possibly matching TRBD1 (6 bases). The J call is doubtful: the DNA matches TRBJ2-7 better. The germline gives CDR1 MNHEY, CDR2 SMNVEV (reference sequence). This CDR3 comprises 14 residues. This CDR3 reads CASSFTGSTYEQYF. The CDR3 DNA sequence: TGTGCCAGCAGTTTCACAGGGTCAACCTACGAGCAGTACTTC.

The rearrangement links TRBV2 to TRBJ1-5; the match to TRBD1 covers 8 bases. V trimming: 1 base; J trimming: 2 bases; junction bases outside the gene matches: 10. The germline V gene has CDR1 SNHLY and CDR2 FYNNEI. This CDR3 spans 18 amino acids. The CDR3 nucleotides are TGTGCCAGCAGTGAAGAGGCAGGGGGCAACTTTGGCAATCAGCCCCAGCATTTT. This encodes CASSEEAGGNFGNQPQHF.

This chain's CDR3 is CASRVSSYEQYF. CDR3 DNA: TGTGCCAGCAGGGTCAGCTCCTACGAGCAGTACTTC. V is TRBV28 and J is TRBJ2-7; D remains unclear. This CDR3 is 12 amino acids long. Germline V lookup: CDR1 MDHEN, CDR2 SYDVKM. V gave up 6 bases and J gave up 0 bases, with 6 bases separating them. Looking up the rest from reference TRBV28 and TRBJ2-7 gives the full variable domain: DVKVTQSSRYLVKRTGEKVFLECVQDMDHENMFWYRQDPGLGLRLIYFSYDVKMKEKGDIPEGYSVSREKKERFSLILESASTNQTSMYLCASRVSSYEQYFGPGTRLTVT.